This is a list of T cell receptor beta chains from one sample in a study of naive and memory T cell subsets. MiXCR, run by TCRdb on the UMI-ligation and nested PCR reads, gives a single entry per CDR3 protein. The table has fewer than 30,000 distinct CDR3 sequences, under 6.5% seen once. Sequenced input: blood. All receptors come from an adult in good health. CDR3s include the opening cysteine and the closing phenylalanine or tryptophan. The D gene is left open where the match is weak. Some rows have no size entry. The others give once, few or many, or a class for an expanded clone.

length,size,D,J,V,DNA,CDR3
14,many,TRBD2,TRBJ2-1,TRBV4-1,TGCGCCAGCAGCCAGACACCGACTAGCGGTGAGCAGTTCTTC,CASSQTPTSGEQFF
18,many,TRBD2,TRBJ2-3,TRBV7-2,TGTGCCAGCAGCCCCAGCTTGGGACTAGCGGGAATGGCAGATACGCAGTATTTT,CASSPSLGLAGMADTQYF
11,many,NA,TRBJ2-7,TRBV30,TGTGCCTGGAGTCAGGGCTACGAGCAGTACTTC,CAWSQGYEQYF
12,medium-sized,NA,TRBJ2-3,TRBV29-1,TGCAGCACTGAAACGAACACAGATACGCAGTATTTT,CSTETNTDTQYF
14,few,TRBD1,TRBJ1-1,TRBV27,TGTGCCAGCGGGGGGGACAGGGAGAACACTGAAGCTTTCTTT,CASGGDRENTEAFF
15,many,NA,TRBJ2-2,TRBV6-2/TRBV6-3,TGTGCCAGCCGGGGTTTGACGGCGAACACCGGGGAGCTGTTTTTT,CASRGLTANTGELFF
16,many,NA,TRBJ2-2,TRBV6-5,TGTGCCAGCAATTATGGGGGAGGCCCGAACACCGGGGAGCTGTTTTTT,CASNYGGGPNTGELFF
12,many,NA,TRBJ1-5,TRBV6-2/TRBV6-3,TGTGCCAGCAGTTCATCGGGTCAGCCCCAGCATTTT,CASSSSGQPQHF
12,medium-sized,NA,TRBJ1-5,TRBV20-1,TGCAGTGCTAGGTGGGGAGATCAGCCCCAGCATTTT,CSARWGDQPQHF
15,many,TRBD2,TRBJ2-1,TRBV28,TGTGCCAGCAGTCCCAAAGCGGGAGGGTGGAATGAGCAGTTCTTC,CASSPKAGGWNEQFF
15,many,NA,TRBJ2-7,TRBV10-3,TGTGCCATCAGTGAGTTTGGGTCGGACTCCTACGAGCAGTACTTC,CAISEFGSDSYEQYF
19,few,TRBD1,TRBJ2-6,TRBV6-1,TGTGCCAGCAGTAAACCGGACAGGGGGACTACTTCTGGGGCCAACGTCCTGACTTTC,CASSKPDRGTTSGANVLTF
13,many,NA,TRBJ2-1,TRBV29-1,TGCAGCGTTGCGAGGGCTCTAAACAATGAGCAGTTCTTC,CSVARALNNEQFF
15,many,TRBD2,TRBJ2-3,TRBV29-1,TGCAGCGGTCAACTAGCGGGAGTTTTCACAGATACGCAGTATTTT,CSGQLAGVFTDTQYF
17,many,NA,TRBJ1-1,TRBV29-1,TGCAGCGTTGTTCGGGTCGGGGGGGGCCCCGGGAACACTGAAGCTTTCTTT,CSVVRVGGGPGNTEAFF
10,many,NA,TRBJ2-5,TRBV29-1,TGCAGCGTTGATCTGGACTACCCACTCTTC,CSVDLDYPLF
18,many,TRBD2,TRBJ2-2,TRBV12-3/TRBV12-4,TGTGCCAGCAGCCCTTCCTCCCTACGAGCGGGAGTCACCGGGGAGCTGTTTTTT,CASSPSSLRAGVTGELFF
16,medium-sized,TRBD1,TRBJ1-2,TRBV4-1,TGCGCCAGCAGCCCCCTTGGGACAGGCTCCAACTATGGCTACACCTTC,CASSPLGTGSNYGYTF
12,few,NA,TRBJ1-1,TRBV28,TGTGCCAGCAGTTTCCCGGACAGTAGAGCTTTCTTT,CASSFPDSRAFF
16,few,TRBD1,TRBJ2-3,TRBV3-1,TGTGCCAGCAGCCAACTCGGACAGGATCGGTTAGATACGCAGTATTTT,CASSQLGQDRLDTQYF
15,many,NA,TRBJ1-5,TRBV6-5,TGTGCCAGCAGCCAAGACAGGTCTAGCAATCAGCCCCAGCATTTT,CASSQDRSSNQPQHF
14,medium-sized,NA,TRBJ2-7,TRBV29-1,TGCAGCGTTGGAATACCGGACCCGATCTACGAGCAGTACTTC,CSVGIPDPIYEQYF
14,NA,NA,TRBJ1-1,TRBV9,TGTGCCAGCAGCCCCGGGGCGGCAAACACTGAAGCTTTCTTT,CASSPGAANTEAFF
16,many,TRBD1,TRBJ2-7,TRBV5-1,TGCGCCAGCAGCACACTTCCGGGACAGGGTGTCCACGAGCAGTACTTC,CASSTLPGQGVHEQYF
15,many,NA,TRBJ1-5,TRBV28,TGTGCCAGCAGCCCTCAGCTCCTTAGCAATCAGCCCCAGCATTTT,CASSPQLLSNQPQHF
14,many,NA,TRBJ1-1,TRBV6-6,TGTGCCAGCAGTCCAGATTTGCGAGGGACTGAAGCTTTCTTT,CASSPDLRGTEAFF
14,many,NA,TRBJ1-1,TRBV28,TGTGCCAGCACCCCGCCGGGGGCGAACACTGAAGCTTTCTTT,CASTPPGANTEAFF
15,many,TRBD1,TRBJ1-2,TRBV20-1,TGCAGTGCTAGAGAGGTTGGACAGGGGTATCGTGGCTACACCTTC,CSAREVGQGYRGYTF
15,many,TRBD2,TRBJ2-7,TRBV5-6,TGTGCCAGCAGCTTGGGTGGAACTAGCGGGAACGAGCAGTACTTC,CASSLGGTSGNEQYF
15,few,TRBD1,TRBJ2-1,TRBV25-1,TGTGCCAGCAGTGAATCCCGGACAGGGAGTTATGAGCAGTTCTTC,CASSESRTGSYEQFF
14,many,TRBD1,TRBJ1-1,TRBV27,TGTGCCAGCAGCGACGACAGGGGGTACACTGAAGCTTTCTTT,CASSDDRGYTEAFF
14,many,NA,TRBJ2-3,TRBV6-5,TGTGCCAGCAGGTTCCTGACCATCGGGGCTACGCAGTATTTT,CASRFLTIGATQYF
14,NA,NA,TRBJ2-2,TRBV29-1,TGCAGCGTGCGATTTAGAGGAGACACCGGGGAGCTGTTTTTT,CSVRFRGDTGELFF